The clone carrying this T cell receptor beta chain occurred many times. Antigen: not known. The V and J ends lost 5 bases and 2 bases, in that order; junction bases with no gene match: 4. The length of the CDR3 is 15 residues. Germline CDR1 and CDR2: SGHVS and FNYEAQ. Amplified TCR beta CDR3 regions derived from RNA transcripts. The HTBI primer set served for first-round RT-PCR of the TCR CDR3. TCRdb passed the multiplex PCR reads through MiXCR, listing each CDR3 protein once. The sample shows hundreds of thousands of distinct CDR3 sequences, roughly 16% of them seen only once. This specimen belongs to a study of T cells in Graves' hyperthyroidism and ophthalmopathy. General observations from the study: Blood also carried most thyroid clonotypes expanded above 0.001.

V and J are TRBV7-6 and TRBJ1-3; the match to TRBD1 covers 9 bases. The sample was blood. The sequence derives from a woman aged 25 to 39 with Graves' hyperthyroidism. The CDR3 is CASSPGQGAGNTIYF. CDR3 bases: TGTGCCAGCAGCCCGGGACAGGGTGCTGGAAACACCATATATTTT. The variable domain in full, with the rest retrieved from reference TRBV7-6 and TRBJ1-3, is GAGVSQSPRYKVTKRGQDVALRCDPISGHVSLYWYRQALGQGPEFLTYFNYEAQQDKSGLPNDRFSAERPEGSISTLTIQRTEQRDSAMYRCASSPGQGAGNTIYFGEGSWLTVV.